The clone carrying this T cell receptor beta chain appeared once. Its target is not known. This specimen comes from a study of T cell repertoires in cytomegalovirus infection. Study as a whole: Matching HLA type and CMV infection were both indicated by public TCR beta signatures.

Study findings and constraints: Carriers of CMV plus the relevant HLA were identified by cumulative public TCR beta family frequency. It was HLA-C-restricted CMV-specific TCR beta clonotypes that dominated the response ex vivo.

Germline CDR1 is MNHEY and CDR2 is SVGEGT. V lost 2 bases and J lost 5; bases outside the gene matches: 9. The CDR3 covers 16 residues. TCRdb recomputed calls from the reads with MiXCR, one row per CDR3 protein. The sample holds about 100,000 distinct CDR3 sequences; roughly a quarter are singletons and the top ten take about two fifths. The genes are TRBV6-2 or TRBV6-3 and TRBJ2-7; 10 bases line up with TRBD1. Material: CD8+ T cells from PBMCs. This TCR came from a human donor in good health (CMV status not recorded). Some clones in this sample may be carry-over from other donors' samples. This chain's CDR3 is CASSYRRDRGGHEQYF. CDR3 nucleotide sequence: TGTGCCAGCAGTTACAGAAGGGACAGGGGTGGCCACGAGCAGTACTTC.